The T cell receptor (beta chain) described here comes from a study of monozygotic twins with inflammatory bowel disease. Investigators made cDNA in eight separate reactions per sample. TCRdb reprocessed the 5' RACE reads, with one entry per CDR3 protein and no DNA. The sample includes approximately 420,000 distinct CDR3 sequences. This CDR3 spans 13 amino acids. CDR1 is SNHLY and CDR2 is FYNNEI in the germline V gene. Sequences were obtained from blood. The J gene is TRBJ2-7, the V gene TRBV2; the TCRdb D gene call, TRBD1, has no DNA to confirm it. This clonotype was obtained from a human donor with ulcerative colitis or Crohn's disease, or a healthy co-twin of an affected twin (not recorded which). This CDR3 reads CASSREFRHEQYF.